The 23 T cell receptor beta chains below all came from one sample that was sequenced in a study of T cell repertoires in cytomegalovirus infection. TCRdb re-called the reads through MiXCR, storing one row per CDR3 protein. The top ten hold about 15% of the sample, which has around 270,000 distinct CDR3 sequences, approximately 10% seen once. Input material: PBMCs. The receptor source for this set is a human donor in good health (CMV status not recorded). Some clones in this sample may be carry-over from other donors' samples.

The V call is TRBV29-1, the J call TRBJ1-5; weak D call: TRBD1 (5 bases). Trimming stripped 4 bases from V and 4 bases from J, with 11 bases between. The CDR3 loop spans 13 amino acids. In germline, CDR1 is SQVTM, CDR2 ANQGSEA. CDR3 in amino acids: CSVGMDNNQPQHF. In DNA form, the CDR3 reads TGCAGCGTTGGTATGGACAATAATCAGCCCCAGCATTTT.

This clonotype was recorded at least ten times. The chain employs TRBV5-6 and TRBJ2-3, with 11 bases identical to TRBD2. The CDR3 sequence is 16 residues long. J was trimmed by 5 bases and V by 4 bases; bases with no gene match: 9. Germline CDR1 and CDR2: SGHDT and YYEEEE. This chain's CDR3 is CASSATSGSPGDTQYF. The CDR3 nucleotides read TGTGCCAGCAGCGCTACTAGCGGGAGTCCGGGAGATACGCAGTATTTT.

The genes are TRBV4-1 and TRBJ1-2, with D unclear. Looked up from germline, CDR1 is MGHRA and CDR2 is YSYEKL. This CDR3 spans 16 amino acids. V was clipped by 0 bases and J by 1 base, with 12 bases between them. CDR3 sequence: CASSQEASRLNYGYTF. The CDR3 DNA reads TGCGCCAGCAGCCAAGAGGCGTCTCGCCTTAACTATGGCTACACCTTC.

This clonotype was counted ten times or more. This chain joins TRBV6-1 and TRBJ1-1, with TRBD1 identical over 7 bases. CDR3 size: 13 residues. Germline V CDR1 and CDR2: MNHNS, SASEGT. CDR3 in DNA: TGTGCAACCTTGGGGACAGATTTCCTTGAAGCTTTCTTT. Protein product: CATLGTDFLEAFF.

This clonotype was seen only a few times. V usage is TRBV7-2 and J usage is TRBJ2-1; D uncertain. Between the trimmed V and J ends, which lost 3 bases and 10 bases, there was a span of 7 bases. The CDR3 has 11 amino acids. Per the germline V gene, CDR1 is SGHTA and CDR2 is FQGNSA. The CDR3 bases are TGTGCCAGCAGCTTTTCTCGGGAGCAGTTCTTC. Translated: CASSFSREQFF. Full variable domain (outside the CDR3, taken from reference TRBV7-2 and TRBJ2-1): GAGVSQSPSNKVTEKGKDVELRCDPISGHTALYWYRQSLGQGLEFLIYFQGNSAPDKSGLPSDRFSAERTGGSVSTLTIQRTQQEDSAVYLCASSFSREQFFGPGTRLTVL.

In this sample, this clonotype turned up many times. The chain has TRBV7-3 and TRBJ1-1; the D is unclear. This CDR3 contains 14 residues. Germline V lookup: CDR1 SGHTA, CDR2 FQGTGA. The germline V and J ends were trimmed by 7 bases and 4 bases, with 16 bases remaining between them. CDR3 bases: TGTGCCAGCACCTCCGGACGGAGTATCACTGAAGCTTTCTTT. This codes for CASTSGRSITEAFF.

This clonotype has a count of ten or more. The genes are TRBV7-2 and TRBJ1-5, with a possible D match to TRBD1 (6 bases). V lost 2 bases and J 6 bases, leaving 8 bases between the germline ends. CDR1 is SGHTA and CDR2 is FQGNSA in the germline V gene. The CDR3 length is 13 residues. The CDR3 here is CASSLKTGQPQHF. In DNA form, the CDR3 reads TGTGCCAGCAGCTTAAAGACAGGTCAGCCCCAGCATTTT.

This clonotype was counted ten times or more. The gene calls are TRBV7-2 and TRBJ2-7; 11 bases fit TRBD2. This CDR3 is 15 amino acids long. V gave up 6 bases and J gave up 2 bases; unmatched junction bases: 6. Germline lookup yields CDR1 SGHTA and CDR2 FQGNSA. This CDR3 reads CASRSIAGGTYEQYF. In DNA, the CDR3 is TGTGCCAGCAGAAGCATAGCGGGGGGGACCTACGAGCAGTACTTC.

This clonotype was found many times. The gene calls are TRBV6-1 and TRBJ1-3; D is unresolved. The CDR3 has 14 amino acids. Germline-derived CDR1 and CDR2 are MNHNS and SASEGT. V lost 8 bases to trimming and J lost 0 bases, with 11 bases between them. CDR3 DNA sequence: TGTGCCAGCTTGCAATCATTCTCTGGAAACACCATATATTTT. This gives the protein CASLQSFSGNTIYF.

CDR3 bases: TGTGCCAGCAACTCGAAAAACACCGGGGAGCTGTTTTTT. Translated, it gives CASNSKNTGELFF. The rearrangement joins TRBV12-3 or TRBV12-4 to TRBJ2-2; no reliable D call. The V and J ends lost 7 bases and 2 bases respectively, with 8 bases between them. This CDR3 is built from 13 residues.

This clonotype has only a few counts. V usage is TRBV4-1 and J usage is TRBJ1-2; D might be TRBD1 (6 bases). V shed 3 bases and J shed 8 bases, with 16 bases lying between them. The CDR3 covers 14 residues. The germline V gene encodes CDR1 MGHRA and CDR2 YSYEKL. The CDR3 reads CASSHIQGRYGYTF. The CDR3 DNA sequence: TGCGCCAGCAGCCACATACAGGGTAGGTACGGCTACACCTTC.

This clonotype was counted at least ten times. V gene TRBV7-2 combines with J gene TRBJ1-2; TRBD1 agrees at 9 bases. This CDR3 region has 13 residues. V shed 3 bases and J 8 bases; nucleotides not matched to a gene: 4. Per the germline V gene, CDR1 is SGHTA and CDR2 is FQGNSA. The CDR3 DNA reads as TGTGCCAGCAGCTTCCGGGACAGGGACGGCTACACCTTC. Its translation: CASSFRDRDGYTF. Together with reference TRBV7-2 and TRBJ1-2, the CDR3 gives the full variable domain: GAGVSQSPSNKVTEKGKDVELRCDPISGHTALYWYRQSLGQGLEFLIYFQGNSAPDKSGLPSDRFSAERTGGSVSTLTIQRTQQEDSAVYLCASSFRDRDGYTFGSGTRLTVV.

This clonotype showed up many times. The rearrangement uses TRBV28 and TRBJ2-3; 11 bases align to TRBD1. Germline CDR1 reads MDHEN; CDR2 reads SYDVKM. The CDR3 is 18 amino acids. Trimming at V came to 7 bases and at J to 4 bases, leaving 16 bases not matched to a gene. The CDR3 DNA sequence: TGTGCCAGCACCACCCGCCGGGGACAGGGGGTTCCGCCAGATACGCAGTATTTT. This codes for CASTTRRGQGVPPDTQYF.

This clonotype was counted many times. The rearrangement uses TRBV7-2 and TRBJ2-7, with D uncertain. The V end was cut by 5 bases, the J end by 7 bases, with 15 bases between. CDR3 length: 13 amino acids. Germline-derived CDR1 and CDR2 are SGHTA and FQGNSA. CDR3 sequence reads: CASSPPAVGEQYF. DNA of the CDR3: TGTGCCAGCAGCCCCCCGGCGGTGGGGGAGCAGTACTTC.

This clonotype was recorded many times. The gene calls are TRBV7-2 and TRBJ1-6; 10 bases are shared with TRBD1. This CDR3 is built from 16 residues. CDR1 and CDR2 from the germline V gene are SGHTA and FQGNSA. The V gene end was trimmed by 1 base and the J gene end by 5 bases; junction bases not matched to a gene: 2. CDR3 sequence reads: CASSLGQGANNSPLHF. The CDR3 nucleotides read TGTGCCAGCAGCTTAGGACAGGGGGCAAATAATTCACCCCTCCACTTT. Filled out from reference TRBV7-2 and TRBJ1-6, the complete variable domain reads GAGVSQSPSNKVTEKGKDVELRCDPISGHTALYWYRQSLGQGLEFLIYFQGNSAPDKSGLPSDRFSAERTGGSVSTLTIQRTQQEDSAVYLCASSLGQGANNSPLHFGNGTRLTVT.

This clonotype appeared many times. The rearrangement uses TRBV7-2 and TRBJ2-1; TRBD2 agrees at 9 bases. The CDR3 is 16 residues long. Germline CDR1 is SGHTA and CDR2 is FQGNSA. V shed 5 bases and J 4 bases; nucleotides not matched to a gene: 9. This chain's CDR3 is CASSPGVSGRYNEQFF. The CDR3 DNA follows: TGTGCCAGCAGCCCCGGTGTGAGCGGGAGGTACAATGAGCAGTTCTTC.

V gene TRBV20-1 combines with J gene TRBJ1-6, with a weak D call TRBD1 (5 bases). The CDR3 contains 16 residues. Trimming cost V 1 base and J 10 bases, with 20 bases left between them. Germline lookup yields CDR1 DFQATT and CDR2 SNEGSKA (reference sequence). The DNA for the CDR3 is TGCAGTGCTAGAGCTCGTCCCGGGACTCAACGGTCACCCCTCCACTTT. Protein sequence: CSARARPGTQRSPLHF.

This clonotype was seen ten or more times. The chain links TRBV7-3 to TRBJ2-3, with D unresolved. The V and J ends lost 5 bases and 2 bases respectively, with 8 bases between them. This CDR3 comprises 13 residues. Germline V gene data show CDR1 as SGHTA and CDR2 as FQGTGA. This CDR3 reads CASSHSTTDTQYF. The CDR3 DNA sequence: TGTGCCAGCAGCCACTCCACCACAGATACGCAGTATTTT.

This chain connects TRBV3-1 to TRBJ1-3; 7 bases line up with TRBD1. The trim removed 4 bases at V and 0 bases at J, leaving 6 bases unmatched. The germline V gene has CDR1 LGHDT and CDR2 YNNKEL (reference sequence). The CDR3 loop spans 16 amino acids. CDR3 protein: CASSRNRGNSGNTIYF. The DNA of the CDR3 is TGTGCCAGCAGCCGAAACAGGGGCAACTCTGGAAACACCATATATTTT.

In this sample, this clonotype turned up many times. V and J are TRBV7-6 and TRBJ1-1, with D possibly matching TRBD1 (6 bases). Trimming took off 4 bases at V and 1 base at J, with 13 bases between the two ends. Germline loops: CDR1 SGHVS, CDR2 FNYEAQ. The CDR3 spans 15 residues. Written as DNA, the CDR3 is TGTGCCAGCAGCTCTTTCAGGGGTCCGAACACTGAAGCTTTCTTT. Residues: CASSSFRGPNTEAFF.

This clonotype was observed many times. The chain couples TRBV7-8 to TRBJ2-7; 7 bases line up with TRBD1. This CDR3 has 14 amino acids. After removal of 1 base from V and 3 bases from J, the junction contained 3 bases not matched to a gene. Germline CDR1 SGHVS, CDR2 FQNEAQ. In DNA form, the CDR3 reads TGTGCCAGCAGCTTAGGAGACAGGGACTACGAGCAGTACTTC. Protein sequence: CASSLGDRDYEQYF.

There are many counts of this clonotype. The chain links TRBV11-3 to TRBJ2-1; 16 bases align to TRBD2. The CDR3 is 17 residues long. The trim removed 3 bases at V and 9 bases at J, leaving 8 bases unmatched. Germline CDR1 reads SGHNT; CDR2 reads YENEEA. The CDR3 nucleotides are TGTGCCAGCAGCTTCGACTCGGGACTAGCGGGAGGGCGTGAGCAGTTCTTC. This gives the protein CASSFDSGLAGGREQFF. The entire variable domain, with the rest obtained from reference TRBV11-3 and TRBJ2-1, is as follows: EAGVVQSPRYKIIEKKQPVAFWCNPISGHNTLYWYLQNLGQGPELLIRYENEEAVDDSQLPKDRFSAERLKGVDSTLKIQPAELGDSAVYLCASSFDSGLAGGREQFFGPGTRLTVL.

Many counts were recorded for this clonotype. V gene TRBV7-2 combines with J gene TRBJ2-5; 10 bases fit TRBD2. This CDR3 is 17 amino acids long. Germline V gene data show CDR1 as SGHTA and CDR2 as FQGNSA. V gave up 2 bases and J gave up 4 bases; unmatched junction bases: 10. In DNA form, the CDR3 reads TGTGCCAGCAGCTTAAGCGGGGGGGCTCGGGCGAGAGAGACCCAGTACTTC. Translation: CASSLSGGARARETQYF. Drawing the rest from reference TRBV7-2 and TRBJ2-5, the complete variable domain is GAGVSQSPSNKVTEKGKDVELRCDPISGHTALYWYRQSLGQGLEFLIYFQGNSAPDKSGLPSDRFSAERTGGSVSTLTIQRTQQEDSAVYLCASSLSGGARARETQYFGPGTRLLVL.